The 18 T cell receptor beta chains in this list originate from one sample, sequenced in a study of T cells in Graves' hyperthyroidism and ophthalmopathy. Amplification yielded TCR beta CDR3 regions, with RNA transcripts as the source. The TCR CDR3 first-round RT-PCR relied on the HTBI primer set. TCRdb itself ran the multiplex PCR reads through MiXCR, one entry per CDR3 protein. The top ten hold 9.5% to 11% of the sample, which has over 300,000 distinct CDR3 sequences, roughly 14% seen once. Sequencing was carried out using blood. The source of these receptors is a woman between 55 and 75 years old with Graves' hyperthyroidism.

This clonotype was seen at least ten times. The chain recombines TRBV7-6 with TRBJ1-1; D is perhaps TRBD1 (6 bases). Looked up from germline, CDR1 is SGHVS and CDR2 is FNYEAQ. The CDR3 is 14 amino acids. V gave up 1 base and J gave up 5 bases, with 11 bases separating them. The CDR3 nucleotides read TGTGCCAGCAGCTTAGGTGCAGGGGCGACTGAAGCTTTCTTT. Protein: CASSLGAGATEAFF.

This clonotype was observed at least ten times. The CDR3 DNA sequence: TGTGCCAGCAGTACCACCCGCAGGTACCAAGAGACCCAGTACTTC. Protein sequence: CASSTTRRYQETQYF. The chain employs TRBV27 and TRBJ2-5; D is unresolved. Germline CDR1 and CDR2: MNHEY and SMNVEV (reference sequence). The CDR3 length is 15 residues. With 5 bases removed from V and 0 bases from J, the gap between germline ends came to 13 bases.

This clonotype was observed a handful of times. CDR3 protein: CASSLTPGVFGEQYF. In nucleotides, the CDR3 is TGTGCCAGCAGCCTGACTCCCGGTGTGTTTGGTGAGCAGTACTTC. This sequence joins TRBV7-9 and TRBJ2-7, with no clear D. This CDR3 has 15 residues. The germline CDR1 and CDR2 sequences are SEHNR and FQNEAQ (reference sequence). Between the trimmed V and J ends, which lost 5 bases and 7 bases, there was a span of 21 bases.

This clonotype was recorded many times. CDR3 sequence: CASSPAQGVADTQYF. The CDR3 bases are TGTGCCAGCTCTCCGGCCCAGGGGGTCGCAGATACGCAGTATTTT. The genes are TRBV18 and TRBJ2-3; TRBD1 agrees at 7 bases. The CDR3 spans 15 residues. The ends lost 6 bases at V and 4 bases at J; junction bases unmatched: 10. The germline V gene has CDR1 KGHSH and CDR2 LQKENI.

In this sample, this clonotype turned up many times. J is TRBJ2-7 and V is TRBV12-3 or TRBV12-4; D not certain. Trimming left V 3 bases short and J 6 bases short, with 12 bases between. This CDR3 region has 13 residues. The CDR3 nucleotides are TGTGCCAGCAGTTTCAACCCGTGGGGCGAGCAGTACTTC. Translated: CASSFNPWGEQYF.

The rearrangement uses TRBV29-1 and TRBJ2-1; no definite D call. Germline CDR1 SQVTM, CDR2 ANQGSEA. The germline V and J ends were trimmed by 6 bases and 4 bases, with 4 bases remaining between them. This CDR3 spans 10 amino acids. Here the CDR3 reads CSVGYNEQFF. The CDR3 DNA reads TGCAGCGTGGGTTACAATGAGCAGTTCTTC.

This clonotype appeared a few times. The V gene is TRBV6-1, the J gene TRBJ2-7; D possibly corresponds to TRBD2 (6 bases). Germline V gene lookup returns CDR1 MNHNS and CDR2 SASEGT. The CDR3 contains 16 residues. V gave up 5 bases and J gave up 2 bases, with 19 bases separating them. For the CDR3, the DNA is TGTGCCAGCAGTCCACAACTAGCCATTGGTACCTACGAGCAGTACTTC. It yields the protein CASSPQLAIGTYEQYF.

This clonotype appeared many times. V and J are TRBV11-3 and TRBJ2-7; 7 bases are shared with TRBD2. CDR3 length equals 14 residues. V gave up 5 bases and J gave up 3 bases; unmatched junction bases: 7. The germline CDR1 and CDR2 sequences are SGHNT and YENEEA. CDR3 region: CASSPPGLLYEQYF. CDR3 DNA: TGTGCCAGCAGCCCTCCGGGACTACTCTACGAGCAGTACTTC.

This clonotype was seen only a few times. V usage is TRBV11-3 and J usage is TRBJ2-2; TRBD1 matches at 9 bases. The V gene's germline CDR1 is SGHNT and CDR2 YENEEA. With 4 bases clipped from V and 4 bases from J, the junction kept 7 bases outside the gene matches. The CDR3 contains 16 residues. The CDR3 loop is CASSYSGTGSTGELFF. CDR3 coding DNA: TGTGCCAGCAGCTATTCCGGGACAGGGAGCACCGGGGAGCTGTTTTTT.

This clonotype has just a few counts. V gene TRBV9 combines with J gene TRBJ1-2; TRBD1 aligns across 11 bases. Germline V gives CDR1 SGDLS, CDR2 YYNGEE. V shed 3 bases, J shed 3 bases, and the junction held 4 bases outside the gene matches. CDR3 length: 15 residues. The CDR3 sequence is CASSGGTGGYYGYTF. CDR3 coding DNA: TGTGCCAGCAGCGGCGGGACAGGGGGATACTATGGCTACACCTTC.

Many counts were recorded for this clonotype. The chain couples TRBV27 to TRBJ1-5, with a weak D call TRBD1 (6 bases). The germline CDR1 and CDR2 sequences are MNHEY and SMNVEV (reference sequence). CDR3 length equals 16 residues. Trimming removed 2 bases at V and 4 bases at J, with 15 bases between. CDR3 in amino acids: CASSLDFRGGNQPQHF. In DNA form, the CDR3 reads TGTGCCAGCAGTTTAGATTTTAGGGGGGGAAATCAGCCCCAGCATTTT.

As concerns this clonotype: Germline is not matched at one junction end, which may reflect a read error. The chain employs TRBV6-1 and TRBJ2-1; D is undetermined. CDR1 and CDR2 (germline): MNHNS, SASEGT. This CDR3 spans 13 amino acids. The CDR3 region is CASRETLYSEQFF. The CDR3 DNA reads TGTGCCAGCAGGGAGACTCTTTACAGTGAGCAGTTCTTC.

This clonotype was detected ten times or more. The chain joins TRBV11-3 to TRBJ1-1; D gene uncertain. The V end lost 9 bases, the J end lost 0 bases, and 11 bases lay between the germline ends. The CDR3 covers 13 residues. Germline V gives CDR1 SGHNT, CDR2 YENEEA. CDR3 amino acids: CASARVMNTEAFF. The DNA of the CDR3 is TGTGCCAGTGCCCGGGTCATGAACACTGAAGCTTTCTTT.

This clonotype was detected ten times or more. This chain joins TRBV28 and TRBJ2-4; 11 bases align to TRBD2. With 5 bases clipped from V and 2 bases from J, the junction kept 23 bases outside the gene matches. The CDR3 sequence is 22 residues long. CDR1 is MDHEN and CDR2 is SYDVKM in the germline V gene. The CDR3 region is CASSASPMTGRLAGHPKNIQYF. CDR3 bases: TGTGCCAGCAGTGCCTCCCCGATGACAGGGCGACTAGCGGGACACCCCAAAAACATTCAGTACTTC.

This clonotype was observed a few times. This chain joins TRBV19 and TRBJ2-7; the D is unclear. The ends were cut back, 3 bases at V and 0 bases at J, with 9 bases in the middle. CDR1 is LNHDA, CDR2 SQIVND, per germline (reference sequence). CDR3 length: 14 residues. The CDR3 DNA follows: TGTGCCAGTAGTATGGTGGGAACCTCCTACGAGCAGTACTTC. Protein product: CASSMVGTSYEQYF.

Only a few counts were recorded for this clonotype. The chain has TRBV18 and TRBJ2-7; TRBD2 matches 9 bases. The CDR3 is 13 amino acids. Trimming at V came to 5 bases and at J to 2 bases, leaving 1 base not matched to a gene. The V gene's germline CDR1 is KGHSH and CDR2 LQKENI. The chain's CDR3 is CASSGGRAYEQYF. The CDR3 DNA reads TGTGCCAGCTCAGGCGGGAGGGCCTACGAGCAGTACTTC.

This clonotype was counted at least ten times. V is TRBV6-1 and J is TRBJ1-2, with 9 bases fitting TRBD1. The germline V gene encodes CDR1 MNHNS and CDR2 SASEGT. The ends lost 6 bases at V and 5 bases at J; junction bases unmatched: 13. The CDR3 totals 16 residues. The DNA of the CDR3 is TGTGCCAGCAGAGCGGGGCGGGACAGGGTGGTTTATGGCTACACCTTC. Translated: CASRAGRDRVVYGYTF.

CDR3 in amino acids: CASSPRQGRGSYGYTF. Written as DNA, the CDR3 is TGTGCCAGCAGTCCCCGACAGGGGAGGGGCTCTTATGGCTACACCTTC. V gene TRBV6-1 combines with J gene TRBJ1-2; 8 bases are shared with TRBD1. V shed 5 bases and J 5 bases; nucleotides not matched to a gene: 13. The CDR3 runs 16 residues. The germline gives CDR1 MNHNS, CDR2 SASEGT.